This T cell receptor beta chain appears in the sequencing data of a study of control samples from healthy donors and cancer patients. Sequencing was performed with immunoSEQ multiplex PCR; in TCRdb, only in-frame clones are kept and a portion is missing. Among about 97,000 clones listed, about 92% were seen once. The CDR3 consists of 16 residues. Trimming removed 6 bases from V and 6 bases from J; junction bases left unmatched: 7. Looked up from germline, CDR1 is MNHNY and CDR2 is SVGAGI (reference sequence). Material: blood. The receptor comes from a woman aged 18-29 years in good health. The J gene is TRBJ1-6, the V gene TRBV6-6, with 11 nucleotides matching TRBD1. CDR3 nucleotides: TGTGCCAGCAGGGAACGGGACAGGGGGTTTAATTCACCCCTCCACTTT. This sequence encodes CASRERDRGFNSPLHF.